This T cell receptor beta chain came from a study of cytomegalovirus exposure and HLA in healthy donors. Study results and caveats: In a later analysis, V- and J-gene trimming of beta chains associated with a DCLRE1C missense variant, replicated independently. The investigators catalogued 164 TCR beta chains as cytomegalovirus-associated.

The CDR3 extends over 19 amino acids. Trimming cost V 5 bases and J 0 bases; bases outside gene matches: 13. CDR1 and CDR2 (germline): SGHAT, FQNNGV. The study ran its PCR with 60 Vbeta and 13 Jbeta primers. TCRdb's table, derived via immunoSEQ multiplex PCR, lists solely in-frame clones and lacks some. The repertoire holds some 200,000 clones, with roughly four fifths as singletons. As regards this clone: Its antigen is unknown.

The sequenced material came from PBMCs. The sequence derives from a boy under 10 years old in good health and CMV-seronegative. This chain uses TRBV11-2 with TRBJ2-1, with 10 bases matching TRBD2. The CDR3 DNA reads TGTGCCAGCAGCACACGAATTGGTAGCGGGGGGCCCTCCTACAATGAGCAGTTCTTC. It yields the protein CASSTRIGSGGPSYNEQFF.